This TCR beta chain was obtained from a study of cytomegalovirus exposure and HLA in healthy donors. The PCR made use of 60 Vbeta and 13 Jbeta primers. Only in-frame clones appear in the TCRdb table, and some are missing; sequencing was by immunoSEQ multiplex PCR. The table has more than 100,000 clones, around 78% seen once. This clone came up a few times. This CDR3 is 17 amino acids long. V shed 3 bases, J shed 3 bases, and the junction held 10 bases outside the gene matches. CDR1 is SGDLS and CDR2 is YYNGEE in the germline V gene. Sequencing was done on a sample of PBMCs. The origin of this receptor is a woman under 30 in good health and CMV-seronegative. This chain uses TRBV9 with TRBJ2-5; 11 bases line up with TRBD2. For the CDR3, the DNA is TGTGCCAGCAGCGCCGTACTAGCGGGAGACCGAAAAGAGACCCAGTACTTC. This encodes CASSAVLAGDRKETQYF.